A selection of T cell receptor beta chains follows, all from one sample in a study of early T cells in non-severe SARS-CoV-2 infection. TCRdb analysed the 5' RACE reads with MiXCR anew, one entry per CDR3 protein. This table holds roughly 40,000 distinct CDR3 sequences, around 7% found once. The material sequenced was whole blood. These receptors all stem from an adult who was a healthcare worker with PCR-confirmed SARS-CoV-2 infection or an uninfected control (not recorded which). Each CDR3 is given with its conserved first and last residue. Fields, in order: V gene, CDR3 protein.

TRBV20-1 CSAPSGGQLETQYF
TRBV6-6 CASSYPHRETQHF
TRBV7-2 CASSSFGLAGGSTDTQYF
TRBV12-3/TRBV12-4 CASSGPGNQPQHF
TRBV7-9 CASSSRDRDKSYEQYF
TRBV4-3 CASSQDANYGYTF
TRBV18 CASSPDTTRGYTF
TRBV7-8 CASSLTGASSYEQYF
TRBV2 CASSEASGGEQYF
TRBV15 CATSRENSYEQYF
TRBV5-1 CASSYVASLGRVQTQYF
TRBV20-1 CSASTGQGSGYTF
TRBV9 CASSVIAQGAMNTEAFF
TRBV5-6 CASSTGTGFTEAFF
TRBV5-1 CASSLEQGSEAFF
TRBV5-5 CASSLRAGADTQYF
TRBV11-2 CASSLDPGLDSDTQYF
TRBV4-2 CASSQQGQGNINPQYNEQFF
TRBV10-3 CAISESGQRAETQYF
TRBV2 CASSLAGVHTGELFF
TRBV11-3 CASSQEATTEAFF
TRBV12-3/TRBV12-4 CASTPAGESGDTQYF
TRBV12-3/TRBV12-4 CASSLRTGNTEAFF
TRBV7-8 CASSLIRQQETQYF
TRBV11-2 CASSQTDPWRRGGVPDTQYF
TRBV2 CATKGLRSYNEQFF
TRBV7-7 CASSFQRGRGGVYEQYF
TRBV5-4 CASSLDSGTNEKLFF
TRBV18 CASSPGSSRNQPQHF
TRBV29-1 CSVGQGRTGELFF
TRBV18 CASSSPKKWGLNTEAFF
TRBV29-1 CSATPGRGSDQPQHF
TRBV7-8 CASSRPRGLAGGGTDTQYF
TRBV12-3/TRBV12-4 CASSPVGRMNYEQYF
TRBV7-6 CASSLPQGYEQYF